This T cell receptor beta chain was retrieved from a study of neoadjuvant anti-PD-1 for oral cavity cancer. About the study: Patients without progression received a fourth nivolumab dose around day 43, then surgical resection on days 50-56.

As to this clone: What it recognizes is unknown.

The study, taken as a whole, reports: Post-nivolumab, blood T cell clonality was significantly elevated in non-responders.

Data came from immunoSEQ multiplex PCR; TCRdb stores just in-frame clones and leaves some out. The sample has about 14,000 clones, 55% to 65% seen once. These oral cavity squamous cell carcinomas were HPV-negative and locally advanced. No culture or expansion preceded analysis of these blood cells. The junction had 5 bases not matched to a gene; V was cut back by 7 bases and J by 5 bases. This CDR3 has 15 amino acids. Germline CDR1 and CDR2: WNHNN and SYGVQD (reference sequence). The sample was PBMCs, taken before nivolumab (anti-PD-1) treatment. The source is a person between 40 and 80 years old with oral cavity squamous cell carcinoma. V is TRBV10-1 and J is TRBJ2-1, with 13 bases identical to TRBD2. CDR3 protein: CASKAGTSGDNEQFF. The DNA for the CDR3 is TGCGCCAGCAAAGCCGGGACTAGCGGGGACAATGAGCAGTTCTTC.